These 10 T cell receptor beta chains originate from one sample sequenced in a study of T cell responses to AZD1222 COVID-19 vaccine (dated by TCRdb to 2020 to 2022). Interpreted using the paper, the time point label stands for: baseline before first vaccination. Receptor amplification or capture employed the immunoSEQ multiplex PCR assay. The clones in this table, taken by TCRdb from immuneACCESS, are in-frame only. Not every clone is retained; where verified, under half of the shortfall comes from an unresolved V gene, and the cause of the rest is unknown. Within this sample are about 140,000 clones, with over 85% of them counted one time only. 5.5% to 6.5% of the sample rests with the top ten. This specimen was peripheral blood, taken on day 0 of AZD1222 vaccination. The receptors shown here come from an adult in good health.

This chain uses TRBV6-5 with TRBJ1-5; D unclear. This CDR3 is built from 14 residues. With 8 bases removed from V and 0 bases from J, the gap between germline ends came to 11 bases. CDR1 is MNHEY and CDR2 is SVGAGI in the germline V gene. The CDR3, as DNA: TGTGCCAGCGGGCCAATAACTAGCAATCAGCCCCAGCATTTT. It encodes CASGPITSNQPQHF.

This rearrangement joins TRBV11-2 to TRBJ2-7; D gene unclear. The length of the CDR3 is 13 residues. Germline-derived CDR1 and CDR2 are SGHAT and FQNNGV. The V gene lost 6 bases and the J gene lost 5 bases, with 14 bases spanning the gap. CDR3: CASRPNSTNEQYF. The CDR3 DNA is TGTGCCAGCAGACCGAATAGCACCAACGAGCAGTACTTC.

CDR3 loop: CASSRAGTGFNEQFF. CDR3 nucleotides: TGTGCCAGTAGTAGAGCCGGGACAGGGTTCAATGAGCAGTTCTTC. The chain has TRBV19 and TRBJ2-1; 9 bases line up with TRBD1. This CDR3 is 15 amino acids long. Germline CDR1 is LNHDA and CDR2 is SQIVND (reference sequence). J gave up 6 bases and V 4 bases, and 7 bases lay outside the gene matches.

The chain uses TRBV5-8 and TRBJ2-5, with 10 bases aligning to TRBD1. V gave up 0 bases and J gave up 2 bases; unmatched junction bases: 4. Germline CDR1 is SGHTS and CDR2 is YDEGEE. The CDR3 consists of 16 residues. DNA for the CDR3: TGTGCCAGCAGCTTGGGGGACAGGGGTCGACAAGAGACCCAGTACTTC. Its protein is CASSLGDRGRQETQYF.

The chain has TRBV6-5 and TRBJ2-3; no reliable D call. The CDR3 contains 14 residues. Looked up from germline, CDR1 is MNHEY and CDR2 is SVGAGI. The V gene lost 8 bases and the J gene lost 0 bases, with 12 bases spanning the gap. CDR3 nucleotide sequence: TGTGCCAGCCGCGGTAATCCTAGCACAGATACGCAGTATTTT. It encodes CASRGNPSTDTQYF.

In its sample, this clone was seen once. The chain couples TRBV5-3 to TRBJ2-7; either TRBD1 or TRBD2 may fit D (5 bases each). TRBV5-3 is sorted into the ORF group, with uncertain function. Trimming stripped 1 base from V and 5 bases from J, with 16 bases between. The CDR3 totals 15 residues. The CDR3 region is CARSLWSGSIHEQYF. CDR3 DNA: TGTGCCAGAAGCTTGTGGTCAGGGAGCATCCACGAGCAGTACTTC.

The rearrangement uses TRBV28 and TRBJ1-1; no clear D gene. CDR3 size: 12 residues. With 6 bases removed from V and 11 bases from J, the gap between germline ends came to 16 bases. CDR1 and CDR2 (germline): MDHEN, SYDVKM. The CDR3, as DNA: TGTGCCAGCAGACCGAGTGGTAGGGCGGCTTTCTTT. It is translated as CASRPSGRAAFF.

This chain links TRBV2 with TRBJ1-1; no clear D. Germline values: CDR1 SNHLY, CDR2 FYNNEI. The CDR3 sequence is 14 residues long. V was trimmed by 2 bases and J by 3 bases, leaving 10 bases between them. The CDR3 protein is CASSEKMVYTEAFF. DNA of the CDR3: TGTGCCAGCAGTGAAAAGATGGTTTACACTGAAGCTTTCTTT.

The chain combines TRBV5-1 with TRBJ2-7, with 7 nucleotides matching TRBD2. The V gene's germline CDR1 is SGHRS and CDR2 YFSETQ. The CDR3 extends over 18 amino acids. Trimming took 2 bases from V and 6 from J; bases not matched to a gene: 20. Written as DNA, the CDR3 is TGCGCCAGCAGCTTACTCACCCCCGGGGGGACTCGTCCTAGCGAGCAGTACTTC. The encoded protein is CASSLLTPGGTRPSEQYF. The complete variable domain, with remaining parts taken from reference TRBV5-1 and TRBJ2-7, reads KAGVTQTPRYLIKTRGQQVTLSCSPISGHRSVSWYQQTPGQGLQFLFEYFSETQRNKGNFPGRFSGRQFSNSRSEMNVSTLELGDSALYLCASSLLTPGGTRPSEQYFGPGTRLTVT.

This clone has just one count. J is TRBJ2-5 and V is TRBV7-9, with 12 bases fitting TRBD2. Germline V CDR1 and CDR2: SEHNR, FQNEAQ (reference sequence). This CDR3 has 17 amino acids. V was clipped by 2 bases and J by 3 bases; unmatched bases: 7. CDR3 region: CASSLRLAGGPEETQYF. As DNA, the CDR3 is TGTGCCAGCAGCTTAAGGCTAGCGGGAGGGCCGGAAGAGACCCAGTACTTC.